The 3 T cell receptor beta chains reported below all come from one sample, sequenced in a study of shared clonotypes between healthy human individuals (TCRdb year 2020). Library method: the immunoSEQ multiplex PCR assay. TCRdb stores this immuneACCESS table with in-frame sequences only. Part of the clones is absent; in the studies checked, under half of the shortfall reflects unresolved V genes, and no reason is known for the rest. This sample comprises about 490,000 clones, 65% to 80% of them detected only once. About 12% of the sample comes from the top ten. The sequenced sample consisted of PBMCs. The receptors come from a woman aged 40-49 years in good health. Some clones in this sample may be carry-over from other donors' samples.

This chain uses TRBV7-9 with TRBJ2-7, with 10 bases matching TRBD2. With V trimmed by 5 bases and J by 2 bases, 15 bases remained unmatched. CDR3 length: 18 residues. The V gene's germline CDR1 is SEHNR and CDR2 FQNEAQ (reference sequence). CDR3 bases: TGTGCCAGCAGCCCACCCCCTATAGCGGGAGGATTGACCTACGAGCAGTACTTC. Translation: CASSPPPIAGGLTYEQYF.

This chain joins TRBV27 and TRBJ2-3; the match to TRBD2 covers 7 bases. Unmatched junction bases numbered 7, after V lost 3 bases and J lost 1 base. Germline lookup yields CDR1 MNHEY and CDR2 SMNVEV (reference sequence). This CDR3 spans 16 amino acids. CDR3 sequence reads: CASSFSGRAGTDTQYF. The DNA for the CDR3 is TGTGCCAGCAGTTTTAGTGGGAGGGCCGGCACAGATACGCAGTATTTT.

The chain links TRBV7-6 to TRBJ2-7; D perhaps matches TRBD2 (5 bases). V was pared by 1 base and J by 6 bases, with 10 bases between. The germline CDR1 and CDR2 sequences are SGHVS and FNYEAQ. CDR3 length: 13 amino acids. CDR3 sequence: CASSLVYGVEQYF. The DNA for the CDR3 is TGTGCCAGCAGCTTAGTTTACGGGGTCGAGCAGTACTTC.